The 19 T cell receptor beta chains below come from one sample, sequenced in a study of cytomegalovirus exposure and HLA in healthy donors. This table comes from immunoSEQ multiplex PCR, and its TCRdb copy is limited to in-frame clones, with some not included. This table holds under 350,000 clones, roughly 85% found once. Sequenced material: PBMCs. These receptors came from a woman aged 18-29 years in good health and CMV-seronegative.

This clone was counted once. This chain's CDR3 is CASSPVDFQETQYF. The CDR3, as DNA: TGTGCCAGCAGTCCCGTGGACTTCCAAGAGACCCAGTACTTC. V gene TRBV6-5 combines with J gene TRBJ2-5; weak D call: TRBD2 (5 bases). Trimming stripped 5 bases from V and 1 base from J, with 11 bases between. Germline CDR1 MNHEY, CDR2 SVGAGI. The CDR3 runs 14 residues.

The V call is TRBV18, the J call TRBJ2-1; the D gene is possibly TRBD1 (5 bases). Germline lookup yields CDR1 KGHSH and CDR2 LQKENI. Trimming took 5 bases from V and 6 from J, leaving 14 bases between them. The CDR3 contains 14 residues. The CDR3 spells CASSLQEKTNEQFF. CDR3 coding DNA: TGTGCCAGCTCATTACAGGAAAAAACCAATGAGCAGTTCTTC.

This chain connects TRBV4-1 to TRBJ1-1, with 8 bases fitting TRBD1. Per the germline V gene, CDR1 is MGHRA and CDR2 is YSYEKL. The CDR3 is made up of 18 amino acids. The V and J ends lost 0 bases and 1 base, in that order; junction bases with no gene match: 10. CDR3 residues: CASSQDRLSGQGNTEAFF. The DNA for the CDR3 is TGCGCCAGCAGCCAAGATCGCCTTTCCGGACAGGGGAACACTGAAGCTTTCTTT.

This rearrangement joins TRBV19 to TRBJ1-4, with D possibly matching TRBD1 (5 bases). This CDR3 is 18 amino acids long. V dropped 5 bases and J dropped 3 bases, with 22 bases sitting between them. CDR1 is LNHDA, CDR2 SQIVND, per germline (reference sequence). In DNA form, the CDR3 reads TGTGCCAGTAGTCAACCTATGACAGTTTTATTACCTAATGAAAAACTGTTTTTT. Translating gives CASSQPMTVLLPNEKLFF.

The chain couples TRBV7-2 to TRBJ2-1; TRBD2 matches at 12 bases. Trimming cost V 0 bases and J 6 bases; bases outside gene matches: 12. Per germline, CDR1 SGHTA and CDR2 FQGNSA. CDR3 size: 19 residues. CDR3 sequence reads: CASSLAPGLAGGLSNEQFF. DNA of the CDR3: TGTGCCAGCAGCTTAGCGCCCGGTCTAGCGGGGGGGCTGAGCAATGAGCAGTTCTTC.

The CDR3 nucleotides are TGTGCCAGCAGTGTTCTGGTGGAGGCTTTCTTT. It translates to CASSVLVEAFF. The chain combines TRBV6-5 with TRBJ1-1; D ambiguous. The CDR3 is 11 residues long. V gave up 5 bases and J gave up 11 bases, with 12 bases separating them. In germline, CDR1 is MNHEY, CDR2 SVGAGI.

J is TRBJ1-1 and V is TRBV6-1; the D is unclear. CDR3 length: 13 residues. Germline-derived CDR1 and CDR2 are MNHNS and SASEGT. Trimming removed 5 bases from V and 4 bases from J, with 11 bases in between. In nucleotides, the CDR3 is TGTGCCAGCAGTCCCCAAGAGGGCACTGAAGCTTTCTTT. It yields the protein CASSPQEGTEAFF.

This clone was picked up a small number of times. The chain combines TRBV2 with TRBJ1-2; unclear D gene. Between the trimmed V and J ends, which lost 0 bases and 4 bases, there was a span of 3 bases. CDR1 and CDR2 (germline): SNHLY, FYNNEI. The CDR3 is 12 residues long. The CDR3 here is CASSEASYGYTF. CDR3 nucleotide sequence: TGTGCCAGCAGTGAAGCCAGCTATGGCTACACCTTC.

The V call is TRBV5-1, the J call TRBJ1-4; tentatively, D is TRBD1 (5 bases). This CDR3 contains 14 residues. Deletions cut 0 bases from V and 6 bases from J, with 9 bases between. From germline, CDR1 is SGHRS and CDR2 YFSETQ. The CDR3 loop reads CASSLGGFDEKLFF. CDR3 DNA: TGCGCCAGCAGCTTGGGGGGCTTCGATGAAAAACTGTTTTTT. The full variable domain, with the rest looked up from reference TRBV5-1 and TRBJ1-4, is KAGVTQTPRYLIKTRGQQVTLSCSPISGHRSVSWYQQTPGQGLQFLFEYFSETQRNKGNFPGRFSGRQFSNSRSEMNVSTLELGDSALYLCASSLGGFDEKLFFGSGTQLSVL.

In its sample, this clone is medium-sized. This rearrangement joins TRBV19 to TRBJ2-1; D call uncertain. The CDR3 sequence is 16 residues long. V was pared by 5 bases and J by 0 bases, with 14 bases between. CDR1 LNHDA and CDR2 SQIVND come from the germline V gene (reference sequence). The CDR3 spells CASSVLSRSSYNEQFF. For the CDR3, the DNA is TGTGCCAGTAGTGTTCTCTCGCGTAGCTCCTACAATGAGCAGTTCTTC.

This sequence joins TRBV14 and TRBJ2-1, with D possibly being TRBD1 (6 bases). The CDR3 runs 17 residues. Germline loops: CDR1 SGHDN, CDR2 FVKESK. The ends were cut back, 5 bases at V and 0 bases at J, with 17 bases in the middle. In nucleotides, the CDR3 is TGTGCCAGCAGCACCCTTGACCGGGACATCTCCTACAATGAGCAGTTCTTC. Translated, it gives CASSTLDRDISYNEQFF. Full variable domain (remainder filled in from reference TRBV14 and TRBJ2-1): EAGVTQFPSHSVIEKGQTVTLRCDPISGHDNLYWYRRVMGKEIKFLLHFVKESKQDESGMPNNRFLAERTGGTYSTLKVQPAELEDSGVYFCASSTLDRDISYNEQFFGPGTRLTVL.

The V gene is TRBV7-2, the J gene TRBJ2-1, with TRBD2 identical over 11 bases. Germline V gives CDR1 SGHTA, CDR2 FQGNSA. V shed 11 bases and J 4 bases; nucleotides not matched to a gene: 7. The CDR3 runs 14 residues. The CDR3 is CAGSSGGPYNEQFF. The DNA for the CDR3 is TGTGCCGGGTCTAGCGGGGGGCCTTACAATGAGCAGTTCTTC.

This clone was detected once. The rearrangement joins TRBV5-1 to TRBJ2-2; 9 bases line up with TRBD2. Germline assignment: CDR1 SGHRS and CDR2 YFSETQ. With 1 base clipped from V and 3 bases from J, the junction kept 10 bases outside the gene matches. This CDR3 spans 18 amino acids. CDR3 protein: CASSLLASGISDTGELFF. As DNA, the CDR3 is TGCGCCAGCAGCTTGTTGGCTAGCGGGATATCGGACACCGGGGAGCTGTTTTTT. Combining the CDR3 with reference TRBV5-1 and TRBJ2-2 gives the whole variable domain KAGVTQTPRYLIKTRGQQVTLSCSPISGHRSVSWYQQTPGQGLQFLFEYFSETQRNKGNFPGRFSGRQFSNSRSEMNVSTLELGDSALYLCASSLLASGISDTGELFFGEGSRLTVL.

The gene calls are TRBV6-5 and TRBJ1-3; D is unresolved. CDR3 length: 12 residues. The germline CDR1 and CDR2 sequences are MNHEY and SVGAGI. V lost 7 bases to trimming and J lost 0 bases, with 4 bases between them. CDR3 loop: CASTNSGNTIYF. The CDR3 nucleotides read TGTGCCAGCACCAACTCTGGAAACACCATATATTTT.

The V and J genes are TRBV4-1 and TRBJ1-2; tentative D call: TRBD1 (5 bases). The CDR3 spans 14 residues. V was cut by 1 base and J by 4 bases, with 10 bases left in between. Looked up from germline, CDR1 is MGHRA and CDR2 is YSYEKL. The CDR3 is CASSQAGQLYGYTF. The CDR3 DNA follows: TGCGCCAGCAGCCAAGCCGGACAACTCTATGGCTACACCTTC.

The chain employs TRBV28 and TRBJ1-2; no clear D gene. The CDR3 is made up of 14 amino acids. The germline V gene encodes CDR1 MDHEN and CDR2 SYDVKM. Trimming took off 5 bases at V and 4 bases at J, with 14 bases between the two ends. The CDR3 nucleotides are TGTGCCAGCAGTCCCGTGGAGGTGCCCTATGGCTACACCTTC. This encodes CASSPVEVPYGYTF.

The rearrangement uses TRBV11-3 and TRBJ2-7; 8 bases align to TRBD1. Per germline, CDR1 SGHNT and CDR2 YENEEA. The CDR3 has 15 residues. The junction had 8 bases not matched to a gene; V was cut back by 5 bases and J by 2 bases. CDR3 coding DNA: TGTGCCAGCAGCCATGGCAGGGACAGGACCTACGAGCAGTACTTC. It encodes CASSHGRDRTYEQYF.

The V gene is TRBV29-1, the J gene TRBJ1-3; a weak D match, TRBD1 (6 bases). The CDR3 runs to 15 residues. V shed 4 bases and J shed 0 bases, with 13 bases lying between them. The germline gives CDR1 SQVTM, CDR2 ANQGSEA. The CDR3 DNA reads TGCAGCGTTGGGGGGGGCCCAAACTCTGGAAACACCATATATTTT. Translating it yields CSVGGGPNSGNTIYF.

The chain has TRBV19 and TRBJ1-5; TRBD1 might be the D (5 bases). In germline, CDR1 is LNHDA, CDR2 SQIVND (reference sequence). This CDR3 is built from 14 residues. V lost 3 bases and J lost 6, with 12 bases in between. Here the CDR3 DNA reads TGTGCCAGTAGTATGACTAGGGGTGGTCAGCCCCAGCATTTT. The encoded protein is CASSMTRGGQPQHF.